These 28 T cell receptor beta chains originate from one sample sequenced in a study of T-cell reconstitution after alpha-beta-depleted transplantation in children. Unique molecular identifiers were used in preparing the TCRbeta library. TCRdb itself ran the PCR reads through MiXCR, one entry per CDR3 protein. The sample lists 200,000 to 250,000 distinct CDR3 sequences, about 8.4% seen once, with 35% to 45% in the top ten. Sequencing used PBMCs, mostly from graft donor cells, obtained 360 days after TCRalphabeta/CD19-depleted stem cell transplant. The receptors originated from a male patient between 2 and 10 years old who had a stem cell transplant for acute myeloid leukemia, so the T cells may come from the graft donor.

The chain is built from TRBV27 and TRBJ2-7; D perhaps matches TRBD2 (5 bases). The CDR3 spans 13 residues. Germline assignment: CDR1 MNHEY and CDR2 SMNVEV (reference sequence). Trimming shortened V by 8 bases and J by 3 bases, and 14 bases separated the two germline ends. Written as DNA, the CDR3 is TGTGCCAGCGCTTGGGGAGAAGGCTACGAGCAGTACTTC. Translated, it gives CASAWGEGYEQYF.

This clonotype was counted at least ten times. The chain has TRBV7-2 and TRBJ2-3; TRBD2 is a possible D gene (7 bases). V lost 2 bases to trimming and J lost 13 bases, with 22 bases between them. From germline, CDR1 is SGHTA and CDR2 FQGNSA. There are 15 residues in the CDR3. The CDR3, as DNA: TGTGCCAGCAGCTTAATCCCTAACGGGGGGCGTCCCGAGTATTTT. Translated, it gives CASSLIPNGGRPEYF.

This clonotype has a handful of counts. The V gene is TRBV20-1, the J gene TRBJ2-1; TRBD2 aligns across 7 bases. After removal of 2 bases from V and 8 bases from J, the junction contained 0 bases not matched to a gene. The CDR3 is 11 amino acids. Looked up from germline, CDR1 is DFQATT and CDR2 is SNEGSKA (reference sequence). The CDR3 DNA sequence: TGCAGTGCTAGACGGGGGGATGAGCAGTTCTTC. Residues: CSARRGDEQFF.

The chain carries TRBV5-1 and TRBJ2-1; D gene unclear. The germline gives CDR1 SGHRS, CDR2 YFSETQ. V was cut by 7 bases and J by 3 bases, with 8 bases left in between. The CDR3 is 12 residues long. The chain's CDR3 is CASAESYNEQFF. The CDR3 region has the DNA TGCGCCAGCGCCGAGAGCTACAATGAGCAGTTCTTC.

In its sample, this clonotype was seen many times. The chain links TRBV12-3 or TRBV12-4 to TRBJ2-3; 8 bases match TRBD2. Trimming took 3 bases from V and 0 from J; bases not matched to a gene: 11. The CDR3 totals 18 residues. This CDR3 is CASSLRAGGRSSTDTQYF. CDR3 in DNA: TGTGCCAGCAGTTTGCGGGCCGGCGGGAGGTCTAGCACAGATACGCAGTATTTT.

The rearrangement joins TRBV28 to TRBJ2-2; 8 nucleotides align to TRBD2. Germline V gene lookup returns CDR1 MDHEN and CDR2 SYDVKM. There are 17 residues in the CDR3. Trimming cost V 3 bases and J 1 base; bases outside gene matches: 7. The CDR3 DNA reads as TGTGCCAGCAGTTTTGGCCGACTAGCGATGAACACCGGGGAGCTGTTTTTT. It codes for CASSFGRLAMNTGELFF.

This clonotype was counted a few times. The chain joins TRBV7-2 to TRBJ1-5; D uncertain. This CDR3 contains 13 residues. The V end lost 3 bases, the J end lost 4 bases, and 7 bases lay between the germline ends. CDR1 and CDR2 (germline): SGHTA, FQGNSA. In DNA, the CDR3 is TGTGCCAGCAGCTTGAGATGGAATCAGCCCCAGCATTTT. Translating gives CASSLRWNQPQHF.

This chain joins TRBV7-2 and TRBJ2-5; 7 nucleotides match TRBD1. The CDR3 is made up of 14 amino acids. The germline gives CDR1 SGHTA, CDR2 FQGNSA. Losses at the gene ends were 4 bases for V and 4 bases for J; bases not matched to a gene: 6. CDR3 sequence (DNA): TGTGCCAGCAGCTCGATGGGACAGCGAGAGACCCAGTACTTC. It codes for CASSSMGQRETQYF.

This clonotype was detected only a few times. The gene calls are TRBV29-1 and TRBJ1-1; tentative D call: TRBD1 (5 bases). V was cut by 7 bases and J by 5 bases, with 14 bases left in between. The CDR3 is 12 residues long. In germline, CDR1 is SQVTM, CDR2 ANQGSEA. The DNA for the CDR3 is TGCAGCGGCCAGGGTGGTAAAACTGAAGCTTTCTTT. This codes for CSGQGGKTEAFF.

As for this clonotype: This may arise from a read error, as a much more abundant clone is one base away. Given the absence of the conserved phenylalanine or tryptophan at the CDR3 end, a read error is likely. V and J are TRBV20-1 and TRBJ1-1, with D perhaps TRBD1 (5 bases). The V and J ends lost 5 bases and 0 bases respectively, with 7 bases between them. The CDR3 spans 12 residues. The germline CDR1 and CDR2 sequences are DFQATT and SNEGSKA (reference sequence). In DNA, the CDR3 is TGCAGTGCTGGGGGAGTGAACACTGAAGCTTTCTAT. The encoded protein is CSAGGVNTEAFY.

This clonotype was observed a few times. The chain carries TRBV15 and TRBJ2-7; the D gene is possibly TRBD2 (6 bases). Germline V gene lookup returns CDR1 LNHNV and CDR2 YYDKDF (reference sequence). The CDR3 sequence is 16 residues long. V was cut by 0 bases and J by 3 bases, with 15 bases left in between. The CDR3 loop is CATSRDPTRPIYEQYF. In nucleotides, the CDR3 is TGTGCCACCAGCAGAGATCCGACTAGGCCCATCTACGAGCAGTACTTC. The full variable domain, in which reference TRBV15 and TRBJ2-7 provide the parts outside the CDR3, is DAMVIQNPRYQVTQFGKPVTLSCSQTLNHNVMYWYQQKSSQAPKLLFHYYDKDFNNEADTPDNFQSRRPNTSFCFLDIRSPGLGDTAMYLCATSRDPTRPIYEQYFGPGTRLTVT.

This clonotype was observed at least ten times. The chain carries TRBV7-6 and TRBJ2-7; the match to TRBD2 covers 11 bases. With V trimmed by 4 bases and J by 2 bases, 10 bases remained unmatched. CDR3 length: 17 amino acids. CDR1 is SGHVS, CDR2 FNYEAQ, per germline. The CDR3 region is CASSYQTSGRAPYEQYF. CDR3 nucleotides: TGTGCCAGCAGCTATCAAACTAGCGGGAGAGCACCCTACGAGCAGTACTTC.

The sample holds a few counts of this clonotype. V gene TRBV18 combines with J gene TRBJ2-5; a possible D gene is TRBD2 (6 bases). V gave up 2 bases and J gave up 3 bases, with 7 bases separating them. The CDR3 runs to 13 residues. Germline CDR1 reads KGHSH; CDR2 reads LQKENI. As DNA, the CDR3 is TGTGCCAGCTCACCAGGCGGGGAAGAGACCCAGTACTTC. It is translated as CASSPGGEETQYF.

The table lists this clonotype with a few counts. V is TRBV5-1 and J is TRBJ2-3; either TRBD1 or TRBD2 may supply D (6 bases each). This CDR3 contains 14 residues. Trimming left V 4 bases short and J 2 bases short, with 11 bases between. Germline V gene lookup returns CDR1 SGHRS and CDR2 YFSETQ. Here the CDR3 DNA reads TGCGCCAGCAGCCCAGGGGAGGTCACAGATACGCAGTATTTT. It translates to CASSPGEVTDTQYF.

The table lists this clonotype with a few counts. V gene TRBV7-2 combines with J gene TRBJ2-7, with D perhaps TRBD1 (6 bases). This CDR3 region has 14 residues. CDR1 and CDR2 from the germline V gene are SGHTA and FQGNSA. The germline V and J ends were trimmed by 4 bases and 0 bases, with 10 bases remaining between them. CDR3 nucleotides: TGTGCCAGCAGCTCCCGGGACAACTCCTACGAGCAGTACTTC. It specifies CASSSRDNSYEQYF. The variable domain in full, with the rest retrieved from reference TRBV7-2 and TRBJ2-7, is GAGVSQSPSNKVTEKGKDVELRCDPISGHTALYWYRQSLGQGLEFLIYFQGNSAPDKSGLPSDRFSAERTGGSVSTLTIQRTQQEDSAVYLCASSSRDNSYEQYFGPGTRLTVT.

The sample holds many counts of this clonotype. CDR3: CASSLGQTYEQYF. Here the CDR3 DNA reads TGTGCCAGCAGTTTGGGCCAAACCTACGAGCAGTACTTC. This chain uses TRBV27 with TRBJ2-7; D is unresolved. Germline CDR1 reads MNHEY; CDR2 reads SMNVEV (reference sequence). Trimming took off 3 bases at V and 2 bases at J, with 8 bases between the two ends. This CDR3 is built from 13 residues.

The table lists this clonotype with a few counts. This rearrangement joins TRBV29-1 to TRBJ2-7, with 9 nucleotides matching TRBD1. Germline V gives CDR1 SQVTM, CDR2 ANQGSEA. The length of the CDR3 is 13 residues. V was clipped by 7 bases and J by 0 bases; unmatched bases: 4. CDR3 bases: TGCAGCGCCCGGACAGGGGACTCCTACGAGCAGTACTTC. Translation: CSARTGDSYEQYF.

Only one count was recorded for this clonotype. The rearrangement joins TRBV11-2 to TRBJ1-4, with TRBD1 matching 7 bases. This CDR3 region has 16 residues. Germline CDR1 reads SGHAT; CDR2 reads FQNNGV. Trimming cost V 5 bases and J 8 bases; bases outside gene matches: 14. The CDR3 DNA is TGTGCCAGCAGCCCCGGGACAGACTCCACTAGGGAAAAACTGTTTTTT. This translates into CASSPGTDSTREKLFF.

The table lists this clonotype with a few counts. This chain links TRBV12-3 or TRBV12-4 with TRBJ1-5; 7 bases line up with TRBD1. The CDR3 has 15 residues. Trimming at V came to 2 bases and at J to 10 bases, leaving 11 bases not matched to a gene. DNA of the CDR3: TGTGCCAGCAGTTTAAAAGGGGGCGGGCAGTCTCCCCAGCATTTT. Translating it yields CASSLKGGGQSPQHF.

In this sample, this clonotype turned up many times. The V gene is TRBV20-1, the J gene TRBJ2-1; TRBD2 aligns across 10 bases. This CDR3 has 15 residues. Germline CDR1 is DFQATT and CDR2 is SNEGSKA (reference sequence). Trimming took 6 bases from V and 2 from J; bases not matched to a gene: 7. As DNA, the CDR3 is TGCAGTGCAAGCTCCCTAGCGGGAGCCTACAATGAGCAGTTCTTC. Protein sequence: CSASSLAGAYNEQFF.

In this sample, this clonotype turned up many times. V is TRBV12-3 or TRBV12-4 and J is TRBJ1-2; D might be TRBD1 (6 bases). This CDR3 has 13 residues. Between the trimmed V and J ends, which lost 1 base and 9 bases, there was a span of 12 bases. This chain's CDR3 is CASSLGQDKRYTF. CDR3 nucleotides: TGTGCCAGCAGTTTAGGACAGGACAAACGCTACACCTTC.

This clonotype has more than one count but fewer than ten. The chain links TRBV5-1 to TRBJ2-5; 8 positions match TRBD1. Unmatched junction bases numbered 11, after V lost 5 bases and J lost 5 bases. The CDR3 contains 15 residues. The germline gives CDR1 SGHRS, CDR2 YFSETQ. CDR3 bases: TGCGCCAGCAGTTCCCTCCAGGGGGCGGATGAGACCCAGTACTTC. As protein: CASSSLQGADETQYF.

The chain is built from TRBV5-1 and TRBJ1-2; D not resolved. This CDR3 is 15 amino acids long. Between the trimmed V and J ends, which lost 2 bases and 0 bases, there was a span of 11 bases. CDR1 is SGHRS and CDR2 is YFSETQ in the germline V gene. CDR3 nucleotides: TGCGCCAGCAGCTTTCAAGGACTAGCTAACTATGGCTACACCTTC. This codes for CASSFQGLANYGYTF.

This clonotype was seen ten or more times. The chain links TRBV10-3 to TRBJ2-2; no reliable D call. The CDR3 sequence is 11 residues long. The germline gives CDR1 ENHRY, CDR2 SYGVKD. Trimming pared 11 bases from V and 7 bases from J, leaving 11 bases between. The DNA of the CDR3 is TGTGCCCTACGAGGACGCGGGGAGCTGTTTTTT. Residues: CALRGRGELFF.

V is TRBV5-1 and J is TRBJ2-1; 12 bases fit TRBD2. Germline trimming cut 6 bases from V and 9 bases from J; bases unmatched to any gene: 19. Germline CDR1 is SGHRS and CDR2 is YFSETQ. The CDR3 is 18 amino acids. The CDR3 loop is CASTLAGGPRWNMGEQFF. The CDR3 DNA sequence: TGCGCCAGCACGCTAGCGGGAGGGCCTCGGTGGAACATGGGTGAGCAGTTCTTC.

J is TRBJ1-1 and V is TRBV18; D call uncertain. The ends were cut back, 7 bases at V and 3 bases at J, with 15 bases in the middle. CDR1 is KGHSH and CDR2 is LQKENI in the germline V gene. The CDR3 has 14 residues. DNA of the CDR3: TGTGCCAGCTTAACGGACGCGTGGGACACTGAAGCTTTCTTT. Translating it yields CASLTDAWDTEAFF.

This clonotype was observed many times. V gene TRBV29-1 combines with J gene TRBJ1-4; TRBD1 aligns across 7 bases. The CDR3 contains 14 residues. Germline lookup yields CDR1 SQVTM and CDR2 ANQGSEA. V lost 0 bases and J lost 7; bases outside the gene matches: 5. The CDR3 DNA follows: TGCAGCGTTGAAGAAAGGCAGGGGGGTGAAAAACTGTTTTTT. Translated, it gives CSVEERQGGEKLFF. Combining the CDR3 with reference TRBV29-1 and TRBJ1-4 gives the whole variable domain SAVISQKPSRDICQRGTSLTIQCQVDSQVTMMFWYRQQPGQSLTLIATANQGSEATYESGFVIDKFPISRPNLTFSTLTVSNMSPEDSSIYLCSVEERQGGEKLFFGSGTQLSVL.

This clonotype has only a few counts. The J gene is TRBJ2-1, the V gene TRBV3-1; either TRBD1 or TRBD2 may fit D (5 bases each). V gave up 3 bases and J gave up 9 bases, with 18 bases separating them. The CDR3 is made up of 15 amino acids. The germline CDR1 and CDR2 sequences are LGHDT and YNNKEL (reference sequence). Here the CDR3 reads CASSHEGTRRGEQFF. In DNA, the CDR3 is TGTGCCAGCAGCCATGAGGGGACCCGTAGGGGTGAGCAGTTCTTC.